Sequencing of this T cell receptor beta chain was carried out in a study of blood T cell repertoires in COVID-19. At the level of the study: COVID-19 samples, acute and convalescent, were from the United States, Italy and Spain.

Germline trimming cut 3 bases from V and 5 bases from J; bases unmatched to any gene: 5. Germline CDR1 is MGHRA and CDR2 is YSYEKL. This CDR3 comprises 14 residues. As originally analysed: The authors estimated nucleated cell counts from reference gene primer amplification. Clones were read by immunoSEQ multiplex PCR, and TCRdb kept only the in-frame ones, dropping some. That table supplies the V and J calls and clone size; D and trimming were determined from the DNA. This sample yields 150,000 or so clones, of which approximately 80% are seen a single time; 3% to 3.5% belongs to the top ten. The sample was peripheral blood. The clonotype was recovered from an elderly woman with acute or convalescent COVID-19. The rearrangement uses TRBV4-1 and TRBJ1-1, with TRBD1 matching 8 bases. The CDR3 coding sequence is TGCGCCAGCAGCCAGACAGGGGTTGGGACTGAAGCTTTCTTT. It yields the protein CASSQTGVGTEAFF.